The 20 T cell receptor beta chains below come from one sample, sequenced in a study of T-cell memory formation after mild COVID-19. MiXCR was run by TCRdb on the 5' RACE reads, yielding one entry per CDR3 protein. The sample carries 200,000 or so distinct CDR3 sequences, about 17% recorded once. The sample taken for sequencing was PBMCs or a T cell subset sorted from them (not recorded which). Receptors originate from an adult woman who had mild COVID-19 (a few samples of this study predate the infection). Cell type and time point are not known.

This clonotype was detected a few times. This chain links TRBV12-3 or TRBV12-4 with TRBJ1-5; D not certain. The V and J ends lost 3 bases and 3 bases respectively, with 12 bases between them. The CDR3 length is 15 residues. CDR3 sequence: CASSFRVANNQPQHF. The CDR3 coding sequence is TGTGCCAGCAGTTTTCGGGTAGCCAACAATCAGCCCCAGCATTTT.

This clonotype occurred a few times. The J gene is TRBJ2-7, the V gene TRBV15; the match to TRBD2 covers 8 bases. This CDR3 has 17 amino acids. V shed 3 bases and J 7 bases; nucleotides not matched to a gene: 17. Germline values: CDR1 LNHNV, CDR2 YYDKDF (reference sequence). The CDR3 sequence is CATSRTVQAGARGEQYF. The CDR3 DNA reads TGTGCCACCAGCAGGACCGTCCAAGCGGGGGCCCGGGGGGAGCAGTACTTC.

The gene calls are TRBV20-1 and TRBJ1-1; perhaps TRBD1 as D (5 bases). V was shortened by 0 bases and J by 0 bases, with 8 bases between the two germline ends. The CDR3 consists of 14 residues. Looked up from germline, CDR1 is DFQATT and CDR2 is SNEGSKA (reference sequence). The CDR3 is CSAREGTVNTEAFF. The CDR3 nucleotides are TGCAGTGCTAGAGAGGGGACGGTGAACACTGAAGCTTTCTTT.

This clonotype was observed a handful of times. The rearrangement links TRBV6-2 or TRBV6-3 to TRBJ1-6; D not certain. The CDR3 is 14 amino acids. Trimming pared 6 bases from V and 7 bases from J, leaving 13 bases between. Germline CDR1 is MNHEY and CDR2 is SVGEGT. In DNA, the CDR3 is TGTGCCAGCAGCCGGGGAATGGGAAATTCACCCCTCCACTTT. As protein: CASSRGMGNSPLHF.

This clonotype was seen a handful of times. The chain recombines TRBV6-6 with TRBJ2-7; no firm D call. The CDR3 runs 11 residues. Germline CDR1 is MNHNY and CDR2 is SVGAGI (reference sequence). V was pared by 5 bases and J by 9 bases, with 11 bases between. DNA of the CDR3: TGTGCCAGCAGTACCCCTAGATGGCAGTACTTC. It encodes CASSTPRWQYF.

The chain carries TRBV5-1 and TRBJ1-1; perhaps TRBD1 as D (5 bases). The CDR3 is 15 amino acids. Germline V gene lookup returns CDR1 SGHRS and CDR2 YFSETQ. The V end was cut by 4 bases, the J end by 1 base, with 14 bases between. The CDR3, as DNA: TGCGCCAGCAGCCCGCAGGGAGCCAGGAACACTGAAGCTTTCTTT. This encodes CASSPQGARNTEAFF.

Only a few counts were recorded for this clonotype. The chain has TRBV10-3 and TRBJ2-7; 10 positions agree with TRBD1. This CDR3 has 14 amino acids. V lost 6 bases to trimming and J lost 0 bases; unmatched junction nucleotides: 2. Germline assignment: CDR1 ENHRY and CDR2 SYGVKD. CDR3 in DNA: TGTGCCATCAGAGGACAGGGGGGCTCCTACGAGCAGTACTTC. It codes for CAIRGQGGSYEQYF.

This clonotype was detected a few times. The chain is built from TRBV25-1 and TRBJ1-1; no reliable D call. Trimming shortened V by 5 bases and J by 3 bases, and 10 bases separated the two germline ends. In germline, CDR1 is MGHDK, CDR2 SYGVNS. The CDR3 length is 13 residues. The CDR3 DNA is TGTGCCAGCAGTAGTCGGTTAGACACTGAAGCTTTCTTT. Its translation: CASSSRLDTEAFF.

This clonotype has just a few counts. Here the CDR3 reads CASQALGGNQPQHF. The CDR3, as DNA: TGTGCCAGTCAGGCTCTGGGGGGCAATCAGCCCCAGCATTTT. The rearrangement joins TRBV6-1 to TRBJ1-5; TRBD1 might be the D (5 bases). Between the trimmed V and J ends, which lost 9 bases and 2 bases, there was a span of 14 bases. The CDR3 has 14 amino acids. CDR1 and CDR2 (germline): MNHNS, SASEGT.

The rearrangement uses TRBV24-1 and TRBJ2-1; D assignment may be TRBD1 or TRBD2 (6 bases each). The V gene's germline CDR1 is KGHDR and CDR2 SFDVKD. This CDR3 spans 15 amino acids. V lost 4 bases and J lost 5, with 14 bases in between. As DNA, the CDR3 is TGTGCCACCAGTGACCCCAAGGGGGGAAACAATGAGCAGTTCTTC. Translation gives CATSDPKGGNNEQFF.

The rearrangement uses TRBV6-2 or TRBV6-3 and TRBJ2-7; 8 bases are shared with TRBD1. CDR1 and CDR2 from the germline V gene are MNHEY and SVGEGT. The V segment lost 6 bases and the J segment 10 bases; nucleotides outside the gene matches: 11. CDR3 size: 13 residues. The CDR3 region has the DNA TGTGCCAGCAGCCACTTAAGACAGGGGATACAGTACTTC. Translation gives CASSHLRQGIQYF.

The table lists this clonotype with a few counts. This chain links TRBV4-2 with TRBJ1-4; TRBD1 aligns across 8 bases. The CDR3 runs to 15 residues. Germline CDR1 and CDR2: LGHNA and YNFKEQ. The V segment lost 5 bases and the J segment 5 bases; nucleotides outside the gene matches: 7. CDR3 bases: TGTGCCAGCAGCTTCACAGGGGGAGTGAATGAAAAACTGTTTTTT. This encodes CASSFTGGVNEKLFF.

The gene calls are TRBV7-9 and TRBJ2-3; D gene unclear. Germline-derived CDR1 and CDR2 are SEHNR and FQNEAQ (reference sequence). The CDR3 runs 18 residues. Between the trimmed V and J ends, which lost 3 bases and 2 bases, there was a span of 21 bases. Here the CDR3 reads CASSFSPTSGHHTDTQYF. The CDR3 DNA is TGTGCCAGCAGCTTTTCCCCGACGTCCGGGCACCACACAGATACGCAGTATTTT.

Only a few counts were recorded for this clonotype. The chain carries TRBV3-1 and TRBJ2-3; the match to TRBD2 covers 7 bases. The CDR3 totals 16 residues. Trimming cost V 2 bases and J 1 base; bases outside gene matches: 6. Germline loops: CDR1 LGHDT, CDR2 YNNKEL (reference sequence). CDR3 in amino acids: CASSQLGTTRTDTQYF. CDR3 coding DNA: TGTGCCAGCAGCCAACTCGGGACTACCCGCACAGATACGCAGTATTTT.

The sample holds a few counts of this clonotype. Here the CDR3 DNA reads TGCGCCAGCAGCTCACGGAGTCCAGGGCGCTCCATGAACACTGAAGCTTTCTTT. It codes for CASSSRSPGRSMNTEAFF. The rearrangement joins TRBV5-1 to TRBJ1-1; possible D gene TRBD1, 5 bases. The CDR3 is 18 residues long. V dropped 3 bases and J dropped 0 bases, with 21 bases sitting between them. The V gene's germline CDR1 is SGHRS and CDR2 YFSETQ.

CDR3 sequence: CASSSEWSYGYTF. CDR3 DNA sequence: TGTGCCAGCAGCTCGGAGTGGAGCTATGGCTACACCTTC. The gene calls are TRBV7-2 and TRBJ1-2; D uncertain. The V and J ends lost 4 bases and 4 bases respectively, with 10 bases between them. Germline CDR1 SGHTA, CDR2 FQGNSA. The CDR3 sequence is 13 residues long.

V usage is TRBV12-3 or TRBV12-4 and J usage is TRBJ2-5, with TRBD1 as a possible D gene (6 bases). Deletions cut 7 bases from V and 6 bases from J, with 12 bases between. The CDR3 sequence is 12 residues long. DNA of the CDR3: TGTGCCAGCACCACGGACAGCCAGACCCAGTACTTC. Protein sequence: CASTTDSQTQYF.

The chain couples TRBV7-9 to TRBJ2-3; a weak D match, TRBD1 (5 bases). The CDR3 contains 14 residues. From germline, CDR1 is SEHNR and CDR2 FQNEAQ (reference sequence). Trimming took 6 bases from V and 2 from J, leaving 12 bases between them. CDR3 sequence (DNA): TGTGCCAGCAGTTTCGACAGTATCACAGATACGCAGTATTTT. This codes for CASSFDSITDTQYF.

This clonotype has a handful of counts. This chain joins TRBV7-9 and TRBJ2-1; TRBD1 aligns across 7 bases. The CDR3 covers 15 residues. In germline, CDR1 is SEHNR, CDR2 FQNEAQ (reference sequence). Trimming cost V 5 bases and J 2 bases; bases outside gene matches: 6. CDR3 DNA: TGTGCCAGCAGCCCCCCGGGACAGACCTACAATGAGCAGTTCTTC. Residues: CASSPPGQTYNEQFF.

This clonotype was counted many times. This chain uses TRBV7-3 with TRBJ2-3, with TRBD2 matching 7 bases. Germline CDR1 SGHTA, CDR2 FQGTGA. This CDR3 region has 15 residues. Trimming cost V 1 base and J 4 bases; bases outside gene matches: 5. The CDR3 bases are TGTGCCAGCAGCTTAATGAGCGGGGTCGCAGATACGCAGTATTTT. Translating gives CASSLMSGVADTQYF.